The rows below give T cell receptor beta chains drawn from one sample of a study of cytomegalovirus exposure and HLA in healthy donors. Produced via immunoSEQ multiplex PCR; TCRdb's table is partial and in-frame only. The sample has some 220,000 clones, around nine tenths seen once. The sequenced sample consisted of PBMCs. The source is a woman aged 18 to 35 in good health and CMV-seronegative. The CDR3 runs from the conserved cysteine through the conserved F or W. Each record gives: V gene, D gene, J gene, clone size, CDR3 protein, CDR3 DNA. A D gene is named only where the DNA matches it firmly. Clone size, where shown, is once, few, many, or a class for clones that have expanded.

TRBV2	TRBD2	TRBJ2-1	few	CASREGRSSYNEQFF	TGTGCCAGCCGGGAGGGGCGAAGCTCCTACAATGAGCAGTTCTTC
TRBV5-8	-	TRBJ2-7	-	CASSLLGGTIHEQYF	TGTGCCAGCAGCTTGTTGGGGGGTACGATCCACGAGCAGTACTTC
TRBV18	-	TRBJ2-1	-	CASSPPSGDKYNEQFF	TGTGCCAGCTCACCACCAAGCGGAGATAAATACAATGAGCAGTTCTTC
TRBV7-3	TRBD2	TRBJ2-1	-	CASSLAGGNYNEQFF	TGTGCCAGCAGCTTAGCGGGAGGGAATTACAATGAGCAGTTCTTC
TRBV2	TRBD1	TRBJ2-4	-	CASSPDRGKDIQYF	TGTGCCAGCAGCCCGGACAGGGGAAAGGACATTCAGTACTTC
TRBV5-4	TRBD1	TRBJ2-7	-	CASSLARTGGYEQYF	TGTGCCAGCAGCTTGGCCCGGACAGGGGGATACGAGCAGTACTTC
TRBV6-5	-	TRBJ2-5	-	CASSYGGAQYF	TGTGCCAGCAGTTACGGAGGGGCCCAGTACTTC
TRBV5-6	-	TRBJ2-7	-	CASSLIGGSSYEQYF	TGTGCCAGCAGCCTTATTGGGGGGAGCTCCTACGAGCAGTACTTC
TRBV5-1	-	TRBJ2-3	-	CASRPEVADTQYF	TGCGCCAGCAGGCCGGAGGTTGCAGATACGCAGTATTTT
TRBV4-1	-	TRBJ2-7	-	CASSPGLSLSSEQYF	TGCGCCAGCAGCCCCGGACTAAGCCTATCTTCCGAGCAGTACTTC
TRBV19	-	TRBJ2-3	-	CASSPTNLDRRRTDTQYF	TGTGCCAGTAGTCCAACGAATTTAGACAGGAGACGCACAGATACGCAGTATTTT
TRBV4-3	-	TRBJ1-4	-	CASSQDVGGDEKLFF	TGCGCCAGCAGCCAAGATGTCGGGGGAGATGAAAAACTGTTTTTT
TRBV5-1	-	TRBJ2-7	-	CASSFAGGSYEQYF	TGCGCCAGCAGCTTTGCGGGCGGCTCCTACGAGCAGTACTTC
TRBV19	-	TRBJ1-2	few	CASSPSSGEHYGYTF	TGTGCCAGTAGTCCGTCGTCGGGGGAGCACTATGGCTACACCTTC
TRBV29-1	TRBD1	TRBJ1-5	-	CSVGTGGNQPQHF	TGCAGCGTCGGAACAGGGGGGAATCAGCCCCAGCATTTT
TRBV2	-	TRBJ1-1	-	CASRISGGGTEAFF	TGTGCCAGCAGGATTTCCGGGGGGGGAACTGAAGCTTTCTTT
TRBV7-2	-	TRBJ1-2	-	CASSAYENPNYGYTF	TGTGCCAGCAGCGCGTACGAGAACCCTAACTATGGCTACACCTTC
TRBV6-1	TRBD1	TRBJ1-5	-	CASRDRDRNNQPQHF	TGTGCCAGCAGGGACCGGGACAGAAACAATCAGCCCCAGCATTTT
TRBV5-1	-	TRBJ2-5	-	CASSSLTGPQETQYF	TGCGCCAGCAGCTCTCTTACAGGGCCTCAAGAGACCCAGTACTTC
TRBV30	-	TRBJ1-1	-	CAWSQRLLWAFF	TGTGCCTGGAGCCAGCGCCTCCTATGGGCTTTCTTT
TRBV11-2	-	TRBJ1-3	-	CASSLYGNTIYF	TGTGCCAGCAGCTTATATGGAAACACCATATATTTT
TRBV4-3	-	TRBJ2-7	-	CASSQEVSTSSYEQYF	TGCGCCAGCAGCCAAGAGGTGTCTACGAGCTCCTACGAGCAGTACTTC
TRBV6-4	TRBD1	TRBJ1-1	once	CASNRTGGLDTEAFF	TGTGCCAGCAATCGGACAGGGGGCTTGGATACTGAAGCTTTCTTT
TRBV29-1	-	TRBJ2-7	once	CSVVRHYEQYF	TGCAGCGTTGTGAGACACTACGAGCAGTACTTC
TRBV7-9	-	TRBJ2-7	-	CASSLGGGAGEQYF	TGTGCCAGCAGCTTGGGTGGGGGGGCCGGGGAGCAGTACTTC
TRBV9	-	TRBJ2-3	-	CASTSGGLGPPDTQYF	TGTGCCAGCACCTCAGGGGGACTAGGCCCTCCAGATACGCAGTATTTT
TRBV10-3	-	TRBJ2-3	once	CAAQGLTDTQYF	TGTGCCGCTCAGGGGTTGACAGATACGCAGTATTTT
TRBV19	TRBD1	TRBJ1-3	-	CATGDSGNTIYF	TGTGCCACCGGGGACAGCGGAAACACCATATATTTT
TRBV9	-	TRBJ2-7	-	CASSVGVGRGYEQYF	TGTGCCAGCAGCGTAGGGGTGGGAAGGGGCTACGAGCAGTACTTC
TRBV15	-	TRBJ1-5	-	CATSRDYDRNQPQHF	TGTGCCACCAGCAGAGATTATGACAGGAATCAGCCCCAGCATTTT
TRBV9	-	TRBJ1-6	-	CASSDAGVKTYNSPLHF	TGTGCCAGCAGCGACGCAGGGGTTAAGACCTATAATTCACCCCTCCACTTT
TRBV13	TRBD2	TRBJ2-4	-	CASSLNLAGGSKNIQYF	TGTGCCAGCAGCTTAAACCTAGCGGGGGGCTCCAAAAACATTCAGTACTTC
TRBV6-5	-	TRBJ1-1	-	CASTRPPGYTEAFF	TGTGCCAGCACCCGCCCCCCAGGGTACACTGAAGCTTTCTTT